The rows below give T cell receptor beta chains drawn from one sample of a study of shared clonotypes between healthy human individuals. Clones were read by immunoSEQ multiplex PCR, and TCRdb kept only the in-frame ones, dropping some. Altogether over 300,000 clones are present, 87% being singletons, with the ten largest covering around 15%. Sequences were obtained from memory CD8+ T cells sorted from blood. Receptors were obtained from a man aged 18 to 35 in good health. Each CDR3 is given with its conserved first and last residue. A D gene is named only where the DNA matches it firmly. Clone size is not always given. Where it is, it says once, few, many or a class for expanded clones.

DNA	CDR3	length	size	J	V	D
TGTGCCAGCAGCAGTGAGGGAAAGTATGGCTACACCTTC	CASSSEGKYGYTF	13	-	TRBJ1-2	TRBV7-9	-
TGTGCCAGCAGCTTTCGGGAGGGCCTCTTTGAAGATACGCAGTATTTT	CASSFREGLFEDTQYF	16	-	TRBJ2-3	TRBV5-6	TRBD2
TGCGCCAGCAGTGACTACTCCTACGAGCAGTACTTC	CASSDYSYEQYF	12	-	TRBJ2-7	TRBV10-1	-
TGCGCCAGCAGCCAAGATATGGCGGGGGACTACGAGCAGTACTTC	CASSQDMAGDYEQYF	15	-	TRBJ2-7	TRBV4-1	TRBD2
TGTGCCAGCAGCGAGGGACTGGTATCCTACAATGAGCAGTTCTTC	CASSEGLVSYNEQFF	15	-	TRBJ2-1	TRBV7-6	-
TGTGCCTGGAGTGTCGGGGACCCGGGCTACACCTTC	CAWSVGDPGYTF	12	few	TRBJ1-2	TRBV30	-
TGTGCCAGCTCAGGAGAGACTCCTGACCGCCTCAGGAGTGGCTACACCTTC	CASSGETPDRLRSGYTF	17	once	TRBJ1-2	TRBV18	-
TGTGCCAGCAATATAAATGGGGGGCGCAGAAGTCCTCGCTATGGCTACACCTTC	CASNINGGRRSPRYGYTF	18	once	TRBJ1-2	TRBV27	-
TGTGCCAGCAGCTTAGGACAGCCGAACACTGAAGCTTTCTTT	CASSLGQPNTEAFF	14	-	TRBJ1-1	TRBV7-9	-
TGTGCCAGCAGTTACTTCACAGGGTGGGAAAACACCATATATTTT	CASSYFTGWENTIYF	15	once	TRBJ1-3	TRBV6-5	-
TGTGCCAGCAGCACCAGCTACGAGCAGTACTTC	CASSTSYEQYF	11	-	TRBJ2-7	TRBV7-9	-
TGTGCCAGCAGTCCCGGGACAGGGCTTTCGACTGAAGCTTTCTTT	CASSPGTGLSTEAFF	15	-	TRBJ1-1	TRBV7-9	TRBD1